Each of the 26 T cell receptor beta chains below was sequenced from the same sample in a study of cytomegalovirus exposure and HLA in healthy donors. Data came from immunoSEQ multiplex PCR; TCRdb stores just in-frame clones and leaves some out. This sample yields fewer than 400,000 clones, of which about nine tenths are seen a single time; over 0.8% belongs to the top ten. Sequenced: PBMCs. All receptors come from a woman under 30 in good health and CMV-seronegative.

The chain carries TRBV19 and TRBJ1-5, with a weak D call TRBD1 (5 bases). Germline-derived CDR1 and CDR2 are LNHDA and SQIVND (reference sequence). The CDR3 extends over 16 amino acids. V shed 7 bases and J shed 2 bases, with 18 bases lying between them. CDR3 sequence: CASNSQTGGGNQPQHF. The CDR3 bases are TGTGCCAGTAATTCACAGACCGGAGGGGGCAATCAGCCCCAGCATTTT. Combining the CDR3 with reference TRBV19 and TRBJ1-5 gives the whole variable domain DGGITQSPKYLFRKEGQNVTLSCEQNLNHDAMYWYRQDPGQGLRLIYYSQIVNDFQKGDIAEGYSVSREKKESFPLTVTSAQKNPTAFYLCASNSQTGGGNQPQHFGDGTRLSIL.

J is TRBJ2-7 and V is TRBV6-5; D may be TRBD1 (7 bases). V shed 0 bases and J shed 2 bases, with 14 bases lying between them. CDR3 length: 16 residues. Germline V lookup: CDR1 MNHEY, CDR2 SVGAGI. CDR3: CASSYSAGQRAYEQYF. CDR3 in DNA: TGTGCCAGCAGTTACTCGGCGGGACAGCGAGCCTACGAGCAGTACTTC.

The rearrangement uses TRBV5-1 and TRBJ2-2, with 8 bases matching TRBD1. Trimming removed 7 bases from V and 3 bases from J; junction bases left unmatched: 5. Germline V gene sequence: CDR1 SGHRS, CDR2 YFSETQ. This CDR3 has 14 amino acids. The CDR3 DNA reads TGCGCCAGCGCCGGGACAGGCGACACCGGGGAGCTGTTTTTT. This translates into CASAGTGDTGELFF.

The CDR3 DNA reads TGTGCCAGCAGCTTAGAAGGACAGGGGAGGAATGAGCAGTTCTTC. It translates to CASSLEGQGRNEQFF. The rearrangement uses TRBV7-6 and TRBJ2-1; 9 nucleotides align to TRBD1. This CDR3 contains 15 residues. Germline V gene sequence: CDR1 SGHVS, CDR2 FNYEAQ. Trimming took 1 base from V and 7 from J; bases not matched to a gene: 5. Drawing the rest from reference TRBV7-6 and TRBJ2-1, the complete variable domain is GAGVSQSPRYKVTKRGQDVALRCDPISGHVSLYWYRQALGQGPEFLTYFNYEAQQDKSGLPNDRFSAERPEGSISTLTIQRTEQRDSAMYRCASSLEGQGRNEQFFGPGTRLTVL.

This chain's CDR3 is CASTQGEGNTGELFF. The CDR3 DNA sequence: TGTGCCAGCACCCAAGGGGAGGGTAACACCGGGGAGCTGTTTTTT. The chain joins TRBV10-3 to TRBJ2-2; 7 bases match TRBD2. V gave up 10 bases and J gave up 2 bases; unmatched junction bases: 10. CDR3 size: 15 residues. CDR1 is ENHRY and CDR2 is SYGVKD in the germline V gene.

The chain couples TRBV10-3 to TRBJ1-1; no reliable D call. From germline, CDR1 is ENHRY and CDR2 SYGVKD. V gave up 7 bases and J gave up 4 bases, with 22 bases separating them. The length of the CDR3 is 16 residues. The CDR3: CAITPRSLRVGTEAFF. The CDR3, as DNA: TGTGCCATCACTCCCCGCTCCCTCCGGGTGGGCACTGAAGCTTTCTTT.

This rearrangement joins TRBV7-2 to TRBJ2-1; 9 bases line up with TRBD1. The CDR3 runs 15 residues. From germline, CDR1 is SGHTA and CDR2 FQGNSA. V shed 5 bases, J shed 2 bases, and the junction held 4 bases outside the gene matches. This chain's CDR3 is CASSVGQGPYNEQFF. CDR3 coding DNA: TGTGCCAGCAGCGTCGGACAGGGGCCCTACAATGAGCAGTTCTTC.

The chain couples TRBV2 to TRBJ2-7, with D possibly being TRBD1 (6 bases). The CDR3 is 13 residues long. The germline V gene has CDR1 SNHLY and CDR2 FYNNEI. V gave up 9 bases and J gave up 3 bases, with 15 bases separating them. The CDR3 reads CASRLQGLYEQYF. The CDR3 nucleotides are TGTGCCAGTCGCTTACAGGGTCTCTACGAGCAGTACTTC.

The rearrangement links TRBV10-3 to TRBJ1-2; 7 positions agree with TRBD1. This CDR3 has 13 amino acids. CDR1 ENHRY and CDR2 SYGVKD come from the germline V gene. J lost 2 bases, V lost 5 bases, and 2 bases had no gene match. This chain's CDR3 is CAISSDRNYGYTF. CDR3 bases: TGTGCCATCAGTTCGGACAGGAACTATGGCTACACCTTC.

The chain couples TRBV7-2 to TRBJ1-2, with D maybe TRBD1 (6 bases). This CDR3 spans 13 amino acids. Germline CDR1 is SGHTA and CDR2 is FQGNSA. The ends were cut back, 6 bases at V and 2 bases at J, with 10 bases in the middle. CDR3 sequence: CASRPTGNYGYTF. Written as DNA, the CDR3 is TGTGCCAGCAGACCTACAGGGAACTATGGCTACACCTTC.

The J gene is TRBJ2-7, the V gene TRBV7-2; 9 nucleotides align to TRBD1. The V gene's germline CDR1 is SGHTA and CDR2 FQGNSA. This CDR3 has 16 amino acids. Germline trimming cut 5 bases from V and 0 bases from J; bases unmatched to any gene: 8. The CDR3: CASSPGAGQGSYEQYF. CDR3 nucleotides: TGTGCCAGCAGCCCAGGGGCGGGACAGGGCTCCTACGAGCAGTACTTC. Full variable domain (missing parts from reference TRBV7-2 and TRBJ2-7): GAGVSQSPSNKVTEKGKDVELRCDPISGHTALYWYRQSLGQGLEFLIYFQGNSAPDKSGLPSDRFSAERTGGSVSTLTIQRTQQEDSAVYLCASSPGAGQGSYEQYFGPGTRLTVT.

This clone was picked up a small number of times. This chain uses TRBV28 with TRBJ2-5, with no clear D. Trimming stripped 6 bases from V and 3 bases from J, with 8 bases between. CDR3 length: 12 amino acids. CDR1 MDHEN and CDR2 SYDVKM come from the germline V gene. Written as DNA, the CDR3 is TGTGCCAGCAGCCACCGGGAAGAGACCCAGTACTTC. It encodes CASSHREETQYF.

This clone occurred a few times. The rearrangement uses TRBV4-1 and TRBJ1-5, with TRBD1 matching over 12 bases. Germline lookup yields CDR1 MGHRA and CDR2 YSYEKL. V was clipped by 2 bases and J by 7 bases; unmatched bases: 6. This CDR3 contains 16 residues. CDR3 in DNA: TGCGCCAGCAGCCAAACCCCGGGACAGGGGGCCCAGCCCCAGCATTTT. Protein sequence: CASSQTPGQGAQPQHF.

The CDR3 region is CASSPLESSYNEQFF. In nucleotides, the CDR3 is TGCGCCAGCAGCCCCCTAGAAAGCTCCTACAATGAGCAGTTCTTC. The chain is built from TRBV4-1 and TRBJ2-1; D not certain. Between the trimmed V and J ends, which lost 4 bases and 0 bases, there was a span of 10 bases. CDR3 size: 15 residues. Germline V lookup: CDR1 MGHRA, CDR2 YSYEKL.

The J gene is TRBJ1-4, the V gene TRBV7-9; 8 nucleotides agree with TRBD1. Per germline, CDR1 SEHNR and CDR2 FQNEAQ (reference sequence). The junction had 10 bases not matched to a gene; V was cut back by 5 bases and J by 2 bases. The CDR3 runs to 17 residues. The chain's CDR3 is CASSPRQGSGTNEKLFF. The CDR3 DNA reads TGTGCCAGCAGCCCGAGACAGGGGTCGGGGACTAATGAAAAACTGTTTTTT.

The chain combines TRBV7-8 with TRBJ1-1; D is uncertain. Trimming shortened V by 5 bases and J by 5 bases, and 18 bases separated the two germline ends. The CDR3 is 15 residues long. CDR1 is SGHVS and CDR2 is FQNEAQ in the germline V gene. The CDR3 DNA is TGTGCCAGCAGCCCCCGGACTCTAGATGAGACTGAAGCTTTCTTT. Its translation is CASSPRTLDETEAFF.

V and J are TRBV5-5 and TRBJ1-5; TRBD1 matches 7 bases. Germline V gene sequence: CDR1 SGHKS, CDR2 YYEKEE (reference sequence). The CDR3 spans 14 residues. Trimming removed 2 bases from V and 10 bases from J; junction bases left unmatched: 9. The CDR3 nucleotides read TGTGCCAGCAGCTTCCGGGGACAGCCCTTCCCCCAGCATTTT. Translated, it gives CASSFRGQPFPQHF.

The rearrangement joins TRBV7-2 to TRBJ2-1; 12 bases fit TRBD2. This CDR3 is 16 amino acids long. Trimming took 1 base from V and 10 from J; bases not matched to a gene: 8. Germline CDR1 reads SGHTA; CDR2 reads FQGNSA. Written as DNA, the CDR3 is TGTGCCAGCAGCTTAGGGCTAGCGGGGGGGTCTACGGAGCAGTTCTTC. As protein: CASSLGLAGGSTEQFF.

The chain carries TRBV7-9 and TRBJ2-7; TRBD1 matches 9 bases. CDR1 and CDR2 from the germline V gene are SEHNR and FQNEAQ (reference sequence). The CDR3 runs to 14 residues. With V trimmed by 5 bases and J by 3 bases, 5 bases remained unmatched. The CDR3 region has the DNA TGTGCCAGCAGCCCCCCGGACAGGGGCTACGAGCAGTACTTC. It is translated as CASSPPDRGYEQYF.

The chain has TRBV7-9 and TRBJ1-5, with TRBD1 matching over 7 bases. From germline, CDR1 is SEHNR and CDR2 FQNEAQ (reference sequence). J lost 7 bases, V lost 1 base, and 13 bases had no gene match. This CDR3 is 17 amino acids long. In DNA, the CDR3 is TGTGCCAGCAGCTTAGGGGCGGGGATAGGGGGCGGACAGCCCCAGCATTTT. Translating gives CASSLGAGIGGGQPQHF.

V is TRBV12-5 and J is TRBJ2-1; D is perhaps TRBD2 (5 bases). The length of the CDR3 is 13 residues. Germline CDR1 LGHNT, CDR2 FRNRAP. Trimming cost V 8 bases and J 4 bases, with 12 bases left between them. The CDR3 spells CASWSREYNEQFF. Here the CDR3 DNA reads TGTGCTAGTTGGTCCCGGGAATACAATGAGCAGTTCTTC.

This chain joins TRBV27 and TRBJ2-3, with 7 bases lining up with TRBD2. The CDR3 loop spans 17 amino acids. After removal of 2 bases from V and 0 bases from J, the junction contained 8 bases not matched to a gene. The germline V gene has CDR1 MNHEY and CDR2 SMNVEV (reference sequence). The CDR3 loop reads CASSLTWLAASTDTQYF. As DNA, the CDR3 is TGTGCCAGCAGTTTAACCTGGCTAGCGGCTAGCACAGATACGCAGTATTTT.

V is TRBV7-8 and J is TRBJ2-1; 14 bases line up with TRBD2. Germline V CDR1 and CDR2: SGHVS, FQNEAQ. This CDR3 region has 17 residues. The V and J ends lost 6 bases and 0 bases, in that order; junction bases with no gene match: 4. The CDR3, as DNA: TGTGCCAGCAGTCCCGGACTAGCGGGAGGCTCCTACAATGAGCAGTTCTTC. As protein: CASSPGLAGGSYNEQFF.

This clone was observed a few times. The V call is TRBV19, the J call TRBJ2-7; weak D call: TRBD1 (5 bases). V lost 6 bases and J 0 bases, leaving 12 bases between the germline ends. The CDR3 is 14 residues long. In germline, CDR1 is LNHDA, CDR2 SQIVND (reference sequence). The CDR3 DNA is TGTGCCAGTAGAATCGGACACGTCTCCTACGAGCAGTACTTC. Amino acid sequence: CASRIGHVSYEQYF.

DNA of the CDR3: TGTGCCAGCAGCTTAGTTGCAGGGAGGACCTACGAGCAGTACTTC. Protein sequence: CASSLVAGRTYEQYF. The rearrangement links TRBV7-2 to TRBJ2-7, with D maybe TRBD2 (6 bases). The V end lost 1 base, the J end lost 2 bases, and 12 bases lay between the germline ends. Germline-derived CDR1 and CDR2 are SGHTA and FQGNSA. The CDR3 totals 15 residues.

Only a few counts were recorded for this clone. The rearrangement links TRBV29-1 to TRBJ2-7; D may be TRBD1 (5 bases). CDR1 and CDR2 from the germline V gene are SQVTM and ANQGSEA. The V and J ends lost 5 bases and 7 bases respectively, with 9 bases between them. The CDR3 runs 10 residues. In DNA form, the CDR3 reads TGCAGCGTTACCCAGGGAGAGCAGTACTTC. It encodes CSVTQGEQYF.